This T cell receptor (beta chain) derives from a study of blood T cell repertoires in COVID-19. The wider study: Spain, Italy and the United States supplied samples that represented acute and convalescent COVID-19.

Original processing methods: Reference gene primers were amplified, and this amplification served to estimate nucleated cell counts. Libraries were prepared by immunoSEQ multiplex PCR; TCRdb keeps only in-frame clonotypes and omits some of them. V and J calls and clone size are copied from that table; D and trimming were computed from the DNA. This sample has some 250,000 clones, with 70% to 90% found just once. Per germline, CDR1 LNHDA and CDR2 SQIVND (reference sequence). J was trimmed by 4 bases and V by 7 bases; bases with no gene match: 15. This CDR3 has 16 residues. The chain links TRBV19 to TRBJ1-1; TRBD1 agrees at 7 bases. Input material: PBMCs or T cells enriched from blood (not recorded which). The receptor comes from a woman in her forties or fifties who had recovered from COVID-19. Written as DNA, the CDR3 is TGTGCCAGTACCGCCTTGGGGGCCGACAGGGCCACTGAAGCTTTCTTT. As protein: CASTALGADRATEAFF.